What follows are 13 T cell receptor beta chains derived from one specimen sequenced in a study of cytomegalovirus exposure and HLA in healthy donors (dated by TCRdb to about 2017). The method behind the library was the immunoSEQ multiplex PCR assay. The multiplex PCR relied on a mix of 60 forward primers for TCR Vbeta segments and 13 reverse primers for TCR Jbeta segments. Imported from immuneACCESS, the table was reduced by TCRdb to in-frame sequences with V and J called. These copies leave out some clones; in studies compared against another copy, an unresolved V gene accounts for under half, and the cause of the remainder is not known. This sample lists some 150,000 clones; 85% to 90% were detected once. Around 5.2% of the sample belongs to the ten largest clones. Sequenced material: PBMCs. All receptors derive from a woman under 40 in good health and CMV-seronegative.

This rearrangement joins TRBV18 to TRBJ2-1; possible D gene TRBD1, 6 bases. V gave up 3 bases and J gave up 3 bases, with 18 bases separating them. The CDR3 runs 17 residues. Germline V gene data show CDR1 as KGHSH and CDR2 as LQKENI. CDR3 residues: CASSPRGSLGNYNEQFF. DNA for the CDR3: TGTGCCAGCTCACCCAGGGGCTCCCTTGGAAACTACAATGAGCAGTTCTTC.

The rearrangement links TRBV11-2 to TRBJ2-1, with D unclear. V gave up 1 base and J gave up 3 bases, with 13 bases separating them. From germline, CDR1 is SGHAT and CDR2 FQNNGV. The CDR3 sequence is 16 residues long. Here the CDR3 reads CASSLVAGRHYNEQFF. DNA of the CDR3: TGTGCCAGCAGCTTAGTCGCCGGCCGACACTACAATGAGCAGTTCTTC. The full variable domain, in which reference TRBV11-2 and TRBJ2-1 provide the parts outside the CDR3, is EAGVAQSPRYKIIEKRQSVAFWCNPISGHATLYWYQQILGQGPKLLIQFQNNGVVDDSQLPKDRFSAERLKGVDSTLKIQPAKLEDSAVYLCASSLVAGRHYNEQFFGPGTRLTVL.

For the CDR3, the DNA is TGCGCCAGCACCACTACGACAGGGTACGCGGCAGATACGCAGTATTTT. Encoded protein: CASTTTTGYAADTQYF. This rearrangement joins TRBV5-1 to TRBJ2-3; 7 bases agree with TRBD1. Germline V gene lookup returns CDR1 SGHRS and CDR2 YFSETQ. The CDR3 is made up of 16 amino acids. The trim removed 6 bases at V and 4 bases at J, leaving 14 bases unmatched. The variable domain in full, with the rest retrieved from reference TRBV5-1 and TRBJ2-3, is KAGVTQTPRYLIKTRGQQVTLSCSPISGHRSVSWYQQTPGQGLQFLFEYFSETQRNKGNFPGRFSGRQFSNSRSEMNVSTLELGDSALYLCASTTTTGYAADTQYFGPGTRLTVL.

The chain uses TRBV25-1 and TRBJ1-2, with D perhaps TRBD1 (6 bases). The CDR3 runs to 15 residues. Germline V lookup: CDR1 MGHDK, CDR2 SYGVNS. V lost 4 bases to trimming and J lost 6 bases, with 18 bases between them. The chain's CDR3 is CASSASWGGRDGYTF. As DNA, the CDR3 is TGTGCCAGCAGTGCCTCCTGGGGGGGGCGTGATGGCTACACCTTC.

V gene TRBV7-2 combines with J gene TRBJ2-1; TRBD2 is a possible D gene (5 bases). This CDR3 spans 16 amino acids. CDR1 is SGHTA and CDR2 is FQGNSA in the germline V gene. Trimming shortened V by 2 bases and J by 0 bases, and 11 bases separated the two germline ends. The DNA for the CDR3 is TGTGCCAGCAGCTTATCCGGGGTAGACTCCTACAATGAGCAGTTCTTC. Its protein is CASSLSGVDSYNEQFF.

The rearrangement uses TRBV14 and TRBJ2-2; D might be TRBD2 (6 bases). The germline V gene encodes CDR1 SGHDN and CDR2 FVKESK. V lost 2 bases, J lost 2 bases, and 15 bases lay in between. This CDR3 is 17 amino acids long. CDR3 amino acids: CASSQLVGRGNTGELFF. The CDR3 region has the DNA TGTGCCAGCAGCCAACTCGTGGGGCGGGGAAACACCGGGGAGCTGTTTTTT.

Only one count was recorded for this clone. This chain joins TRBV9 and TRBJ1-5; TRBD1 aligns across 8 bases. The CDR3 extends over 15 amino acids. Germline V CDR1 and CDR2: SGDLS, YYNGEE. With 4 bases clipped from V and 4 bases from J, the junction kept 7 bases outside the gene matches. CDR3 sequence: CASSTGQGLNQPQHF. The CDR3 bases are TGTGCCAGCAGCACAGGACAGGGACTGAATCAGCCCCAGCATTTT.

This chain uses TRBV19 with TRBJ2-4; tentatively, D is TRBD2 (6 bases). Germline V gene sequence: CDR1 LNHDA, CDR2 SQIVND (reference sequence). This CDR3 has 16 amino acids. V lost 0 bases, J lost 6 bases, and 15 bases lay in between. The CDR3 nucleotides are TGTGCCAGTAGTATAGACGGAACAGCCGGGGGAAACATTCAGTACTTC. This translates into CASSIDGTAGGNIQYF.

This clone occurred once. The rearrangement joins TRBV5-4 to TRBJ2-5, with 11 bases that match TRBD2. The germline V gene encodes CDR1 SGHNT and CDR2 YYREEE (reference sequence). The CDR3 loop spans 17 amino acids. V shed 4 bases, J shed 7 bases, and the junction held 15 bases outside the gene matches. The CDR3 DNA sequence: TGTGCCAGCAGCCCGACTAGCGGGGACTCCCGTTCACGGACCCAGTACTTC. Translated: CASSPTSGDSRSRTQYF.

The J gene is TRBJ2-4, the V gene TRBV18, with 8 bases identical to TRBD1. Germline CDR1 is KGHSH and CDR2 is LQKENI. The CDR3 covers 20 residues. The junction had 16 bases not matched to a gene; V was cut back by 3 bases and J by 0 bases. Here the CDR3 reads CASSPGGDRTTNLAKNIQYF. DNA of the CDR3: TGTGCCAGCTCACCGGGTGGGGACAGGACTACAAACTTAGCCAAAAACATTCAGTACTTC.

The chain is built from TRBV5-3 and TRBJ2-5, with 10 bases aligning to TRBD2. The J call is in doubt because the DNA end fits TRBJ2-7 better. TRBV5-3 is annotated as an ORF whose role is uncertain. The CDR3 runs 17 residues. CDR3 coding DNA: TGTGCCAGAAGCTTGGAGAAAGCGGGAGGGATCTTCTACGAGCAGTACTTC. This codes for CARSLEKAGGIFYEQYF.

This rearrangement joins TRBV4-3 to TRBJ2-3; D is uncertain. The CDR3 contains 17 residues. Per germline, CDR1 LGHNA and CDR2 YSLEER. Between the trimmed V and J ends, which lost 1 base and 6 bases, there was a span of 20 bases. CDR3 loop: CASSQVNPAVGADTQYF. The CDR3 nucleotides read TGCGCCAGCAGCCAAGTCAATCCTGCGGTAGGAGCGGATACGCAGTATTTT.

The chain joins TRBV19 to TRBJ2-7, with TRBD1 matching over 8 bases. The CDR3 runs 16 residues. The V gene end was trimmed by 3 bases and the J gene end by 1 base; junction bases not matched to a gene: 8. Germline-derived CDR1 and CDR2 are LNHDA and SQIVND (reference sequence). In DNA, the CDR3 is TGTGCCAGTAGTATCTGGACAGGGAGCATTTCCTACGAGCAGTACTTC. Translating it yields CASSIWTGSISYEQYF.